The 24 T cell receptor beta chains below all came from one sample that was sequenced in a study of blood T cell dynamics during melanoma immunotherapy. The time point here: week 3, after first cycle of checkpoint inhibitor. Clones were read by immunoSEQ multiplex PCR, and TCRdb kept only the in-frame ones, dropping some. This sample has about 8,600 clones; 87% occur once, and the top ten carry approximately 6%. The sequenced sample was blood, obtained from a patient treated with checkpoint blockade. These receptor sequences come from a human donor with melanoma.

In this sample, this clone turned up a few times. The rearrangement joins TRBV19 to TRBJ1-5; 8 bases fit TRBD1. This CDR3 has 13 residues. The trim removed 3 bases at V and 5 bases at J, leaving 0 bases unmatched. Germline V gives CDR1 LNHDA, CDR2 SQIVND (reference sequence). The chain's CDR3 is CASSMDRDQPQHF. The CDR3 DNA sequence: TGTGCCAGTAGTATGGACAGGGATCAGCCCCAGCATTTT.

The chain is built from TRBV5-4 and TRBJ2-5, with 8 positions matching TRBD1. The J call could be wrong; TRBJ2-7 is a better fit for the DNA end. There are 13 residues in the CDR3. Germline CDR1 reads SGHNT; CDR2 reads YYREEE (reference sequence). The chain's CDR3 is CASSTTGVDEQYF. The CDR3 coding sequence is TGTGCCAGCAGTACGACAGGGGTTGACGAGCAGTACTTC.

CDR3 protein: CASSAGTGGVGYTF. The CDR3, as DNA: TGTGCCAGTAGTGCCGGGACAGGGGGTGTCGGCTACACCTTC. This chain connects TRBV19 to TRBJ1-2, with 11 bases lining up with TRBD1. Germline-derived CDR1 and CDR2 are LNHDA and SQIVND (reference sequence). The V gene end was trimmed by 5 bases and the J gene end by 8 bases; junction bases not matched to a gene: 7. This CDR3 has 14 amino acids.

The genes are TRBV11-2 and TRBJ2-2; 7 bases are shared with TRBD2. CDR3 length: 18 residues. Germline-derived CDR1 and CDR2 are SGHAT and FQNNGV. The V gene end was trimmed by 0 bases and the J gene end by 3 bases; junction bases not matched to a gene: 10. The DNA of the CDR3 is TGTGCCAGCAGCTTAGAACGTTGGCTAGCGGAAGACACCGGGGAGCTGTTTTTT. Translating it yields CASSLERWLAEDTGELFF.

The chain couples TRBV4-2 to TRBJ2-2; 9 bases fit TRBD2. V trimming: 1 base; J trimming: 3 bases; junction bases outside the gene matches: 3. This CDR3 region has 16 residues. Per the germline V gene, CDR1 is LGHNA and CDR2 is YNFKEQ. CDR3 nucleotide sequence: TGTGCCAGCAGCCAAGTCGCGGGAGGGGACACCGGGGAGCTGTTTTTT. Encoded protein: CASSQVAGGDTGELFF.

The rearrangement joins TRBV7-4 to TRBJ1-2, with 9 bases identical to TRBD1. After removal of 7 bases from V and 6 bases from J, the junction contained 6 bases not matched to a gene. Per the germline V gene, CDR1 is SGHVT and CDR2 is SQSDAQ. This CDR3 is 13 amino acids long. CDR3 sequence (DNA): TGTGCCAGCACCGCGGGACAGGGCCATGGCTACACCTTC. Its translation: CASTAGQGHGYTF.

The chain combines TRBV4-1 with TRBJ2-7; TRBD2 aligns across 11 bases. J was trimmed by 4 bases and V by 4 bases; bases with no gene match: 6. Germline assignment: CDR1 MGHRA and CDR2 YSYEKL. The CDR3 sequence is 15 residues long. The CDR3 nucleotides read TGCGCCAGCAGCCCCCTAGCGGGAGGCGGTTACGAGCAGTACTTC. Protein product: CASSPLAGGGYEQYF.

The rearrangement links TRBV29-1 to TRBJ1-5; no reliable D call. V was trimmed by 4 bases and J by 0 bases, leaving 4 bases between them. The CDR3 spans 12 residues. In germline, CDR1 is SQVTM, CDR2 ANQGSEA. CDR3 sequence: CSVGTSNQPQHF. DNA for the CDR3: TGCAGCGTTGGGACTAGCAATCAGCCCCAGCATTTT.

The rearrangement links TRBV2 to TRBJ1-4; 7 bases are a match to TRBD1. This CDR3 is built from 14 residues. Germline values: CDR1 SNHLY, CDR2 FYNNEI. The junction had 9 bases not matched to a gene; V was cut back by 7 bases and J by 7 bases. The CDR3 spells CASKTGYGGEKLFF. As DNA, the CDR3 is TGTGCCAGCAAGACAGGGTACGGAGGTGAAAAACTGTTTTTT.

This clone was counted a single time. The V gene is TRBV7-3, the J gene TRBJ2-1; 12 bases align to TRBD2. In germline, CDR1 is SGHTA, CDR2 FQGTGA. The CDR3 has 15 residues. The V gene end was trimmed by 5 bases and the J gene end by 7 bases; junction bases not matched to a gene: 6. The CDR3 spells CASSQTSGRRNEQFF. The CDR3 DNA follows: TGTGCCAGCAGCCAGACTAGCGGGAGACGTAATGAGCAGTTCTTC.

The rearrangement joins TRBV7-2 to TRBJ1-3; TRBD1 aligns across 8 bases. CDR1 and CDR2 (germline): SGHTA, FQGNSA. The CDR3 runs 16 residues. With V trimmed by 1 base and J by 2 bases, 4 bases remained unmatched. The CDR3 here is CASSLVGTGTGNTIYF. The CDR3 region has the DNA TGTGCCAGCAGCTTAGTTGGGACAGGCACTGGAAACACCATATATTTT.

This clone was picked up a small number of times. The rearrangement uses TRBV30 and TRBJ1-1; no reliable D call. The CDR3 totals 13 residues. Trimming pared 8 bases from V and 2 bases from J, leaving 15 bases between. The V gene's germline CDR1 is GTSNPN and CDR2 SVGIG (reference sequence). CDR3 sequence reads: CALTGGRNTEAFF. The CDR3 nucleotides read TGTGCCCTGACGGGAGGGAGAAACACTGAAGCTTTCTTT.

This CDR3 is CASSTGTGGGEAFF. CDR3 bases: TGTGCCAGCAGTACCGGGACAGGGGGCGGTGAAGCTTTCTTT. The rearrangement uses TRBV6-4 and TRBJ1-1, with TRBD1 matching 12 bases. V dropped 5 bases and J dropped 7; count of bases not matched to a gene: 5. The germline V gene encodes CDR1 MRHNA and CDR2 SNTAGT. The CDR3 consists of 14 residues.

The chain joins TRBV5-5 to TRBJ2-3; 12 nucleotides agree with TRBD1. The CDR3 contains 16 residues. Unmatched junction bases numbered 7, after V lost 4 bases and J lost 4 bases. Germline V lookup: CDR1 SGHKS, CDR2 YYEKEE (reference sequence). The CDR3 sequence: CASSAGDRGRADTQYF. DNA for the CDR3: TGTGCCAGCAGCGCCGGGGACAGGGGGCGCGCAGATACGCAGTATTTT. Full variable domain (outside the CDR3, taken from reference TRBV5-5 and TRBJ2-3): DAGVTQSPTHLIKTRGQQVTLRCSPISGHKSVSWYQQVLGQGPQFIFQYYEKEERGRGNFPDRFSARQFPNYSSELNVNALLLGDSALYLCASSAGDRGRADTQYFGPGTRLTVL.

A word on this clone: The conserved final phenylalanine or tryptophan is absent from the CDR3, which likely points to a read error. The DNA is omitted, as the CDR3 cannot be located on it reliably, and the CDR3 follows TCRdb's listing. The chain employs TRBV28 and TRBJ1-2; no DNA check was done on the table's D call, TRBD1. Germline CDR1 is MDHEN and CDR2 is SYDVKM. The CDR3 region is 16 residues in length, termini included. CDR3 sequence: CASSQPLRGTGSPVGI.

This clone appeared once. The J gene is TRBJ1-4, the V gene TRBV6-4; D is perhaps TRBD1 (6 bases). Trimming took off 4 bases at V and 7 bases at J, with 10 bases between the two ends. CDR1 and CDR2 (germline): MRHNA, SNTAGT. There are 13 residues in the CDR3. The CDR3 spells CASSGRGSEKLFF. CDR3 DNA: TGTGCCAGCAGTGGCAGGGGTAGTGAAAAACTGTTTTTT.

The CDR3 is CASSEQINTGELFF. In DNA, the CDR3 is TGTGCCAGCAGTGAACAAATTAACACCGGGGAGCTGTTTTTT. The chain uses TRBV27 and TRBJ2-2; D is unclear. Germline V lookup: CDR1 MNHEY, CDR2 SMNVEV (reference sequence). V was pared by 5 bases and J by 2 bases, with 9 bases between. The CDR3 has 14 residues.

The chain employs TRBV19 and TRBJ1-5, with D perhaps matching TRBD1 (5 bases). Trimming left V 5 bases short and J 2 bases short, with 10 bases between. The CDR3 is made up of 14 amino acids. CDR1 is LNHDA and CDR2 is SQIVND in the germline V gene (reference sequence). The CDR3 coding sequence is TGTGCCAGTAGTCGCTCGACAGGCAATCAGCCCCAGCATTTT. As protein: CASSRSTGNQPQHF.

The chain has TRBV28 and TRBJ2-5; 7 bases fit TRBD2. Germline-derived CDR1 and CDR2 are MDHEN and SYDVKM. With V trimmed by 6 bases and J by 3 bases, 7 bases remained unmatched. The CDR3 loop spans 14 amino acids. The CDR3 sequence is CASRIGGTKETQYF. In DNA form, the CDR3 reads TGTGCCAGCAGGATCGGCGGGACTAAAGAGACCCAGTACTTC.

This clone was observed a single time. This chain connects TRBV28 to TRBJ1-2; tentatively, D is TRBD1 (5 bases). Germline CDR1 is MDHEN and CDR2 is SYDVKM. The CDR3 extends over 13 amino acids. Trimming removed 6 bases at V and 8 bases at J, with 16 bases between. The CDR3 is CASSWGPARGYTF. CDR3 in DNA: TGTGCCAGCAGCTGGGGACCGGCGAGGGGCTACACCTTC.

This chain links TRBV18 with TRBJ2-7, with unresolved D. CDR1 and CDR2 (germline): KGHSH, LQKENI. The CDR3 is made up of 12 amino acids. V lost 0 bases, J lost 2 bases, and 2 bases lay in between. The CDR3 region is CASSPPAYEQYF. The CDR3 nucleotides are TGTGCCAGCTCACCACCTGCCTACGAGCAGTACTTC.

The V gene is TRBV5-1, the J gene TRBJ2-5, with 11 bases identical to TRBD1. Trimming removed 4 bases from V and 4 bases from J; junction bases left unmatched: 9. The CDR3 runs to 16 residues. Germline-derived CDR1 and CDR2 are SGHRS and YFSETQ. CDR3: CASSTSPGQGGETQYF. The CDR3 DNA sequence: TGCGCCAGCAGCACTTCCCCGGGACAGGGGGGAGAGACCCAGTACTTC. Looking up the rest from reference TRBV5-1 and TRBJ2-5 gives the full variable domain: KAGVTQTPRYLIKTRGQQVTLSCSPISGHRSVSWYQQTPGQGLQFLFEYFSETQRNKGNFPGRFSGRQFSNSRSEMNVSTLELGDSALYLCASSTSPGQGGETQYFGPGTRLLVL.

The V gene is TRBV18, the J gene TRBJ1-1; TRBD1 is a possible D gene (6 bases). The CDR3 contains 13 residues. Between the trimmed V and J ends, which lost 3 bases and 4 bases, there was a span of 9 bases. Germline-derived CDR1 and CDR2 are KGHSH and LQKENI. DNA of the CDR3: TGTGCCAGCTCACCCGAGGGGGGCACTGAAGCTTTCTTT. This sequence encodes CASSPEGGTEAFF.

The CDR3 region is CAWRAGGYEQYF. The DNA of the CDR3 is TGTGCCTGGAGAGCGGGAGGCTACGAGCAGTACTTC. This chain links TRBV30 with TRBJ2-7; TRBD2 matches at 9 bases. Per the germline V gene, CDR1 is GTSNPN and CDR2 is SVGIG (reference sequence). With 3 bases clipped from V and 3 bases from J, the junction kept 0 bases outside the gene matches. The CDR3 sequence is 12 residues long. The entire variable domain, with the rest obtained from reference TRBV30 and TRBJ2-7, is as follows: SQTIHQWPATLVQPVGSPLSLECTVEGTSNPNLYWYRQAAGRGLQLLFYSVGIGQISSEVPQNLSASRPQDRQFILSSKKLLLSDSGFYLCAWRAGGYEQYFGPGTRLTVT.